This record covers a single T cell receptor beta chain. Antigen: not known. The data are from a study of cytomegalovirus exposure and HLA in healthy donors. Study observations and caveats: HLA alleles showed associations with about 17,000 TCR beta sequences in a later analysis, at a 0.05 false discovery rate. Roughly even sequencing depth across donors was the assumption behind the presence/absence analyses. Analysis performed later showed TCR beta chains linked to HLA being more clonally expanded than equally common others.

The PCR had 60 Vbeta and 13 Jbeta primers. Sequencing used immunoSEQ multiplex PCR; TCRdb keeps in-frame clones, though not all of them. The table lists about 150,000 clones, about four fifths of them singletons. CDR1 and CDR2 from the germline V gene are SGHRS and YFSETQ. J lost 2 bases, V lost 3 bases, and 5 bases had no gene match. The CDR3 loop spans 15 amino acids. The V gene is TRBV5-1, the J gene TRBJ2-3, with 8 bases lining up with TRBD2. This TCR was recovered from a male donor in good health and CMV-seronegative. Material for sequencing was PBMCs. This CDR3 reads CASSSTSGPTDTQYF. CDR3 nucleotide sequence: TGCGCCAGCAGCTCTACTAGCGGCCCCACAGATACGCAGTATTTT.